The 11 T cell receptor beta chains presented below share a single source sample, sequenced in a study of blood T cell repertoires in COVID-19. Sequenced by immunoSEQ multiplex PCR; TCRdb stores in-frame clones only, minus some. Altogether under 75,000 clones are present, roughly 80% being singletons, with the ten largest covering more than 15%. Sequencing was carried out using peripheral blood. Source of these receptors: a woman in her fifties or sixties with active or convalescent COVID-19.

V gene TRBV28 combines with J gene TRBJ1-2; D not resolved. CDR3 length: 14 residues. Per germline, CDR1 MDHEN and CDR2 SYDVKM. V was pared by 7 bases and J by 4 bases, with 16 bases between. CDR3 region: CASISPDTRYGYTF. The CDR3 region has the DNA TGTGCCAGCATCTCCCCCGACACCCGCTATGGCTACACCTTC.

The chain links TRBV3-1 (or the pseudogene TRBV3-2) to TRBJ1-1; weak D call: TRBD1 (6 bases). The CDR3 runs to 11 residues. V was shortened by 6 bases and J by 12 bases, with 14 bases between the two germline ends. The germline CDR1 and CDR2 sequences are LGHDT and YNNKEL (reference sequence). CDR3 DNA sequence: TGTGCCAGCAGGGGGGCACGGTTAACTTTCTTT. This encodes CASRGARLTFF.

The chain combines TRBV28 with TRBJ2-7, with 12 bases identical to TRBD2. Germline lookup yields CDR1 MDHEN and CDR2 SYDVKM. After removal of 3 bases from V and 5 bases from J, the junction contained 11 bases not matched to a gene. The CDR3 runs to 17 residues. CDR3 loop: CASSFPPGLAGSNEQYF. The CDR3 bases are TGTGCCAGCAGTTTTCCCCCCGGACTAGCGGGATCGAACGAGCAGTACTTC.

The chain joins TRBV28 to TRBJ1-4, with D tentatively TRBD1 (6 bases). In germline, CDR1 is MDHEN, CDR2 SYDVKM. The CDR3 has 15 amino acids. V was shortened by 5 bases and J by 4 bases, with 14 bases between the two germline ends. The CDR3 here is CASSLTGQRNEKLFF. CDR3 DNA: TGTGCCAGCAGTCTTACAGGGCAACGTAATGAAAAACTGTTTTTT.

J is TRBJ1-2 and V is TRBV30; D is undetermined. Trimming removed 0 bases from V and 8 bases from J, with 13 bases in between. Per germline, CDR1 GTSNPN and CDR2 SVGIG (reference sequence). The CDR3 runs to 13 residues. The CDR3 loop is CAWSVVGGGGYTF. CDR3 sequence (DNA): TGTGCCTGGAGTGTAGTAGGAGGCGGCGGCTACACCTTC.

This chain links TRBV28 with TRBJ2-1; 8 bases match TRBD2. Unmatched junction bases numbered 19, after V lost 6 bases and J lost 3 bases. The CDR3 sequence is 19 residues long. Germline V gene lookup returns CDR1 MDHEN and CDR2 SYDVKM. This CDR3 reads CASRGLFVLPGLVYNEQFF. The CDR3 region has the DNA TGTGCCAGCAGGGGGTTATTTGTTTTACCGGGACTAGTCTACAATGAGCAGTTCTTC.

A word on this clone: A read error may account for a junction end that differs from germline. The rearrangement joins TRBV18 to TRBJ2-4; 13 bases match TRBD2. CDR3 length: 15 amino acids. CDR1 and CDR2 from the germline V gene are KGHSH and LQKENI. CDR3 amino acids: CASSTGTSGKSIQYF. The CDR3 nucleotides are TGTGCCAGCTCGACCGGGACTAGCGGGAAAAGCATTCAGTACTTC. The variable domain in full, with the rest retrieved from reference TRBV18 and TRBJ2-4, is NAGVMQNPRHLVRRRGQEARLRCSPMKGHSHVYWYRQLPEEGLKFMVYLQKENIIDESGMPKERFSAEFPKEGPSILRIQQVVRGDSAAYFCASSTGTSGKSIQYFGAGTRLSVL.

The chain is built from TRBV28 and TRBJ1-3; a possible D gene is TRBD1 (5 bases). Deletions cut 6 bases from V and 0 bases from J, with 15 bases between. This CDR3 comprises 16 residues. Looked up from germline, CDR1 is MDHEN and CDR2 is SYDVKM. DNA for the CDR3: TGTGCCAGCAGCCACTATACAGGCTACTCTGGAAACACCATATATTTT. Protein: CASSHYTGYSGNTIYF.

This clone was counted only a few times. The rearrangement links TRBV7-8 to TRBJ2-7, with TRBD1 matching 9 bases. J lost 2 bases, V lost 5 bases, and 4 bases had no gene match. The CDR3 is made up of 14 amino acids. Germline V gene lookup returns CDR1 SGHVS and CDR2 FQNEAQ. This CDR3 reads CASSVGTGTYEQYF. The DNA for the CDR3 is TGTGCCAGCAGCGTCGGGACAGGGACCTACGAGCAGTACTTC.

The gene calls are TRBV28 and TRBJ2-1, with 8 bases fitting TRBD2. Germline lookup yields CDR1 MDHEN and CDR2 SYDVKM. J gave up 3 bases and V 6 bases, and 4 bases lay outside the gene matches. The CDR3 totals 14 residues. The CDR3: CASRPGTSYNEQFF. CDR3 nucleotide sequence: TGTGCCAGCAGGCCAGGGACTAGCTACAATGAGCAGTTCTTC.

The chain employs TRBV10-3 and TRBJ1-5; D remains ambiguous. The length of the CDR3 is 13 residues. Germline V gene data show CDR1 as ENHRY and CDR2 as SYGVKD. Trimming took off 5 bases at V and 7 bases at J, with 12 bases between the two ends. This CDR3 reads CAISPEGNQPQHF. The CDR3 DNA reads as TGTGCCATCAGTCCGGAGGGTAACCAGCCCCAGCATTTT.